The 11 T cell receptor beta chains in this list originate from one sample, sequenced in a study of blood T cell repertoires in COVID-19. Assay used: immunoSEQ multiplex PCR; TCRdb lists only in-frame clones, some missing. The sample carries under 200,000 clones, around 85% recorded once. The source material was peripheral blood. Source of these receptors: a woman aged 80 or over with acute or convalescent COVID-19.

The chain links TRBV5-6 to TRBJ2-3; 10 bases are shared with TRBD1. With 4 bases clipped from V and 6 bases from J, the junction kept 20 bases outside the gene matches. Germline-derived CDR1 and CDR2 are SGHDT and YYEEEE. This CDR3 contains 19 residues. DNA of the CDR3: TGTGCCAGCAGCCCAGCTGGTCCCCTCCGCGGGACAGGGGCGGATACGCAGTATTTT. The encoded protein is CASSPAGPLRGTGADTQYF.

The CDR3 DNA reads as TGTGCCAGTAGTCCGGGATTCCCGAGCAGTGAAGCTTTCTTT. Residues: CASSPGFPSSEAFF. This sequence joins TRBV19 and TRBJ1-1; no firm D call. Germline CDR1 reads LNHDA; CDR2 reads SQIVND (reference sequence). This CDR3 contains 14 residues. V was shortened by 5 bases and J by 7 bases, with 17 bases between the two germline ends.

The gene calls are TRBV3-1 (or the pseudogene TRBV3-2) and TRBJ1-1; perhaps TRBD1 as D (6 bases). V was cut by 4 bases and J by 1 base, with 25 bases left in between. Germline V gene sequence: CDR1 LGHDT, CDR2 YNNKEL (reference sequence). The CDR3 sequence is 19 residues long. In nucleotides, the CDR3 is TGTGCCAGCAGCCTAAGTCGGCCCATAAGGGGGTGGTCGAACACTGAAGCTTTCTTT. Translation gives CASSLSRPIRGWSNTEAFF.

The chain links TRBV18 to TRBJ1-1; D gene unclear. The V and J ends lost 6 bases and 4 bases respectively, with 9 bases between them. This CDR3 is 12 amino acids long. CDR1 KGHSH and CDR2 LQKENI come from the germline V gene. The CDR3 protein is CASSRLGTEAFF. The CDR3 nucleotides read TGTGCCAGCTCGAGGCTGGGCACTGAAGCTTTCTTT.

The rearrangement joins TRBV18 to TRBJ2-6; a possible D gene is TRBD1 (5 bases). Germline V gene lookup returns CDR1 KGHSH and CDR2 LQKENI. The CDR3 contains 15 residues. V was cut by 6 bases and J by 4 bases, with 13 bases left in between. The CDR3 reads CASSHRGSGANVLTF. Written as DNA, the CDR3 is TGTGCCAGCTCCCATAGGGGCTCCGGGGCCAACGTCCTGACTTTC.

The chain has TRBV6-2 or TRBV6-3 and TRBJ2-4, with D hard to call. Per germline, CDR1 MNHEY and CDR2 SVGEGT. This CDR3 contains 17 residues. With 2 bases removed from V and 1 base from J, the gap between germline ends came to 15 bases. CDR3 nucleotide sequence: TGTGCCAGCAGTTACGGCGACGGTGGCAGGGCCAAAAACATTCAGTACTTC. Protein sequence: CASSYGDGGRAKNIQYF.

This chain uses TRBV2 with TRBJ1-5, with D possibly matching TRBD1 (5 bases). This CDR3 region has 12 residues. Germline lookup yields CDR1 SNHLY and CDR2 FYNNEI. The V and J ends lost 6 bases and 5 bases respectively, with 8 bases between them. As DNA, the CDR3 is TGTGCCAGCAGCCTCAGGGATCAGCCCCAGCATTTT. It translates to CASSLRDQPQHF. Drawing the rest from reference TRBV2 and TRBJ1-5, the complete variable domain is EPEVTQTPSHQVTQMGQEVILRCVPISNHLYFYWYRQILGQKVEFLVSFYNNEISEKSEIFDDQFSVERPDGSNFTLKIRSTKLEDSAMYFCASSLRDQPQHFGDGTRLSIL.

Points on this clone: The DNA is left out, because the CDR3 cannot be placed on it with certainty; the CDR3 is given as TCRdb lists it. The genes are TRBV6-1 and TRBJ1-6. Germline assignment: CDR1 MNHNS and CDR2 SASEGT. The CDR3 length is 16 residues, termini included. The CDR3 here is CASSEASTSGNSPLHF.

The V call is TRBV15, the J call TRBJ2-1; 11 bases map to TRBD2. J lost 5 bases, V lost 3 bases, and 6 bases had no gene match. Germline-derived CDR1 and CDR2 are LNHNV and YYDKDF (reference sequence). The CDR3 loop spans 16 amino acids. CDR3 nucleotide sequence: TGTGCCACCAGCAGGGATCTGACTAGCGGGGACAATGAGCAGTTCTTC. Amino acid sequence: CATSRDLTSGDNEQFF.

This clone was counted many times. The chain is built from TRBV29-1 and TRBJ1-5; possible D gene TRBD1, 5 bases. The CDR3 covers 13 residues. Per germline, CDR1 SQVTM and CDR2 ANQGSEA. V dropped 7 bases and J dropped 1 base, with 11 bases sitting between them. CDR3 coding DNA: TGCAGCGCCTTGACAGCGAGCAATCAGCCCCAGCATTTT. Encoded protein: CSALTASNQPQHF. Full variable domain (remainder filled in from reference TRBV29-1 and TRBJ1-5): SAVISQKPSRDICQRGTSLTIQCQVDSQVTMMFWYRQQPGQSLTLIATANQGSEATYESGFVIDKFPISRPNLTFSTLTVSNMSPEDSSIYLCSALTASNQPQHFGDGTRLSIL.

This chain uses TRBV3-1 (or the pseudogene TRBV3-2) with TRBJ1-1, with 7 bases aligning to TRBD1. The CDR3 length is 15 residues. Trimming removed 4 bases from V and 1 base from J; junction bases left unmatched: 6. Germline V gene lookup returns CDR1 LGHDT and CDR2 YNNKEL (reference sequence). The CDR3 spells CASSRLTGRNTEAFF. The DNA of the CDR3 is TGTGCCAGCAGCCGTCTGACAGGGAGGAACACTGAAGCTTTCTTT.